The 22 T cell receptor beta chains below were found in one sample sequenced in a study of human T cells and chemical hapten exposure. Time point noted: pre-sensitization, week 0. As to treatment: therapeutic diphenylcyclopropenone sensitization with weekly scalp DPC. MiXCR, applied by TCRdb to the RACE reads, yields one record per CDR3 protein. The repertoire holds 55,000 to 75,000 distinct CDR3 sequences, with around 7% as singletons. Sequenced material: whole blood, taken in connection with sensitization to the hapten diphenylcyclopropenone (DPC). All receptors come from a woman between 25 and 40 years old with alopecia areata. Some clones in this sample may be carry-over from other donors' samples.

The J gene is TRBJ2-5, the V gene TRBV25-1, with 8 nucleotides matching TRBD2. The CDR3 sequence is 15 residues long. V trimming: 5 bases; J trimming: 4 bases; junction bases outside the gene matches: 9. CDR1 is MGHDK, CDR2 SYGVNS, per germline. CDR3 residues: CASSPAGEWLETQYF. CDR3 coding DNA: TGTGCCAGCAGTCCAGCGGGGGAGTGGTTAGAGACCCAGTACTTC.

This clonotype was seen ten or more times. V gene TRBV5-1 combines with J gene TRBJ2-3, with D possibly matching TRBD1 (6 bases). The CDR3 covers 17 residues. The germline gives CDR1 SGHRS, CDR2 YFSETQ. V lost 0 bases and J lost 6, with 20 bases in between. CDR3 DNA sequence: TGCGCCAGCAGCTTGGGGGGGCTCGGGTCCAGCCTCGATACGCAGTATTTT. This translates into CASSLGGLGSSLDTQYF.

As to this clonotype: A much bigger clone sits one base away, suggesting this may be a read error. Since the CDR3 does not end with the conserved phenylalanine or tryptophan, this likely comes from a read error. This chain uses TRBV2 with TRBJ1-3; D is undetermined. The CDR3 spans 13 residues. CDR1 is SNHLY, CDR2 FYNNEI, per germline. V gave up 1 base and J gave up 6 bases, with 7 bases separating them. CDR3 nucleotides: TGTGCCAGCAGTGAAGGTTTAGAAAACACCATATATTCT. Translated, it gives CASSEGLENTIYS.

This clonotype was seen repeatedly, ten times or more. The chain couples TRBV5-1 to TRBJ2-5, with TRBD1 identical over 9 bases. The CDR3 covers 16 residues. The germline V gene encodes CDR1 SGHRS and CDR2 YFSETQ. The J segment lost 5 bases and the V segment lost 0 bases, leaving 8 bases of the junction unmatched. CDR3 amino acids: CASSLAGTGPGETQYF. The CDR3 DNA reads as TGCGCCAGCAGCTTGGCCGGGACAGGGCCCGGGGAGACCCAGTACTTC.

This clonotype was detected many times. The V call is TRBV7-6, the J call TRBJ2-1; 9 bases match TRBD2. V trimming: 1 base; J trimming: 3 bases; junction bases outside the gene matches: 7. The germline gives CDR1 SGHVS, CDR2 FNYEAQ. This CDR3 spans 17 amino acids. CDR3 in DNA: TGTGCCAGCAGCTTAGTTGGCGCGGGGGGGTTCTACAATGAGCAGTTCTTC. It specifies CASSLVGAGGFYNEQFF.

This clonotype has just a few counts. This chain connects TRBV7-3 to TRBJ1-2; D is perhaps TRBD1 (6 bases). In germline, CDR1 is SGHTA, CDR2 FQGTGA. V lost 5 bases and J 1 base, leaving 14 bases between the germline ends. The CDR3 extends over 15 amino acids. CDR3 amino acids: CASSLTGRDNYGYTF. DNA of the CDR3: TGTGCCAGCAGCCTTACAGGGAGGGATAACTATGGCTACACCTTC.

This clonotype was detected ten times or more. The chain carries TRBV7-3 and TRBJ1-1, with TRBD1 as a possible D gene (5 bases). V lost 4 bases and J lost 11, with 17 bases in between. Germline V gene sequence: CDR1 SGHTA, CDR2 FQGTGA. There are 13 residues in the CDR3. CDR3 DNA sequence: TGTGCCAGCAGCTCGAAGCCCGGGGGGGAGGCTTTCTTT. Its translation is CASSSKPGGEAFF.

This clonotype was counted at least ten times. This chain joins TRBV5-6 and TRBJ1-6, with D possibly matching TRBD1 (5 bases). CDR3 length: 16 amino acids. The germline gives CDR1 SGHDT, CDR2 YYEEEE. With 4 bases removed from V and 7 bases from J, the gap between germline ends came to 18 bases. CDR3 region: CASSPVAAGLNSPLHF. The CDR3 region has the DNA TGTGCCAGCAGCCCGGTGGCGGCGGGACTAAATTCACCCCTCCACTTT.

This clonotype occurred many times. J is TRBJ1-5 and V is TRBV9, with a weak D call TRBD1 (6 bases). CDR1 is SGDLS, CDR2 YYNGEE, per germline. The germline V and J ends were trimmed by 0 bases and 2 bases, with 12 bases remaining between them. The CDR3 loop spans 16 amino acids. The CDR3 loop reads CASSVGGGSGNQPQHF. In nucleotides, the CDR3 is TGTGCCAGCAGCGTAGGAGGGGGTTCGGGCAATCAGCCCCAGCATTTT.

This clonotype was seen repeatedly, ten times or more. This rearrangement joins TRBV5-1 to TRBJ2-7; 9 bases align to TRBD1. Trimming cost V 4 bases and J 3 bases; bases outside gene matches: 17. Germline V gene lookup returns CDR1 SGHRS and CDR2 YFSETQ. The CDR3 sequence is 18 residues long. The DNA of the CDR3 is TGCGCCAGCAGCGCCGGGACAGGGACCTCTCTCGTTATCTACGAGCAGTACTTC. Residues: CASSAGTGTSLVIYEQYF.

This clonotype was recorded at least ten times. This chain joins TRBV5-1 and TRBJ1-1; D perhaps matches TRBD1 (5 bases). Germline V gene lookup returns CDR1 SGHRS and CDR2 YFSETQ. This CDR3 contains 15 residues. V lost 5 bases to trimming and J lost 6 bases, with 20 bases between them. CDR3 loop: CASSLNVYRGAEAFF. CDR3 bases: TGCGCCAGCAGTTTAAACGTCTATCGGGGGGCTGAAGCTTTCTTT.

This chain connects TRBV12-3 or TRBV12-4 to TRBJ2-7, with 7 bases aligning to TRBD1. The CDR3 covers 14 residues. After removal of 0 bases from V and 7 bases from J, the junction contained 6 bases not matched to a gene. The CDR3 spells CASSLAAGGLEQYF. DNA of the CDR3: TGTGCCAGCAGTTTAGCGGCAGGGGGTCTGGAGCAGTACTTC.

This clonotype was found many times. This chain links TRBV4-1 with TRBJ2-7; D remains ambiguous. V gave up 1 base and J gave up 6 bases, with 7 bases separating them. The length of the CDR3 is 12 residues. Per germline, CDR1 MGHRA and CDR2 YSYEKL. The CDR3 nucleotides read TGCGCCAGCAGCCAAGGGGTGGGCGAGCAGTACTTC. This gives the protein CASSQGVGEQYF.

This clonotype was observed many times. The chain couples TRBV12-3 or TRBV12-4 to TRBJ1-3; TRBD1 agrees at 8 bases. Trimming removed 4 bases from V and 5 bases from J; junction bases left unmatched: 7. The length of the CDR3 is 15 residues. CDR3 sequence: CASSSQTGVRNTIYF. The CDR3 bases are TGTGCCAGCAGTTCTCAGACAGGGGTTCGAAACACCATATATTTT.

At least ten counts were recorded for this clonotype. This chain uses TRBV7-2 with TRBJ2-1, with a weak D call TRBD1 (5 bases). The CDR3 extends over 16 amino acids. Per germline, CDR1 SGHTA and CDR2 FQGNSA. Trimming pared 2 bases from V and 5 bases from J, leaving 16 bases between. The CDR3 spells CASSLRGRRLHNEQFF. CDR3 sequence (DNA): TGTGCCAGCAGCTTAAGGGGTAGGAGACTTCACAATGAGCAGTTCTTC.

This chain joins TRBV3-1 and TRBJ1-1; a possible D gene is TRBD1 (5 bases). The CDR3 contains 15 residues. Deletions cut 0 bases from V and 5 bases from J, with 13 bases between. From germline, CDR1 is LGHDT and CDR2 YNNKEL (reference sequence). This chain's CDR3 is CASSQEGGWRTEAFF. The CDR3 bases are TGTGCCAGCAGCCAAGAGGGGGGTTGGAGGACTGAAGCTTTCTTT.

Many counts were recorded for this clonotype. This chain uses TRBV7-9 with TRBJ2-7; TRBD2 is a possible D gene (5 bases). The CDR3 sequence is 13 residues long. Trimming removed 1 base at V and 4 bases at J, with 8 bases between. Germline V lookup: CDR1 SEHNR, CDR2 FQNEAQ (reference sequence). In DNA, the CDR3 is TGTGCCAGCAGCTTAGAAGCGGTTTACGAGCAGTACTTC. It encodes CASSLEAVYEQYF.

The rearrangement joins TRBV18 to TRBJ1-2; possibly TRBD1 for D (5 bases). Germline V lookup: CDR1 KGHSH, CDR2 LQKENI. This CDR3 has 15 residues. V was shortened by 6 bases and J by 6 bases, with 20 bases between the two germline ends. This CDR3 reads CASSHSGLPQDGYTF. In nucleotides, the CDR3 is TGTGCCAGCTCTCACTCGGGACTTCCCCAGGATGGCTACACCTTC. The variable domain in full, completed from reference TRBV18 and TRBJ1-2, reads NAGVMQNPRHLVRRRGQEARLRCSPMKGHSHVYWYRQLPEEGLKFMVYLQKENIIDESGMPKERFSAEFPKEGPSILRIQQVVRGDSAAYFCASSHSGLPQDGYTFGSGTRLTVV.

This clonotype occurred many times. The V gene is TRBV6-2 or TRBV6-3, the J gene TRBJ1-2, with D possibly being TRBD1 (6 bases). The CDR3 runs to 13 residues. Per the germline V gene, CDR1 is MNHEY and CDR2 is SVGEGT. The V and J ends lost 6 bases and 2 bases respectively, with 10 bases between them. DNA of the CDR3: TGTGCCAGCAGAAACGACAGGAACTATGGCTACACCTTC. This codes for CASRNDRNYGYTF.

The table lists this clonotype with many counts. The chain has TRBV9 and TRBJ1-5; unclear D gene. Germline V gives CDR1 SGDLS, CDR2 YYNGEE. V lost 1 base, J lost 3 bases, and 8 bases lay in between. This CDR3 is built from 14 residues. For the CDR3, the DNA is TGTGCCAGCAGCGTATCCAGTTCCAATCAGCCCCAGCATTTT. This codes for CASSVSSSNQPQHF.

At least ten counts were recorded for this clonotype. This chain uses TRBV7-9 with TRBJ1-4; 7 bases map to TRBD1. The germline V gene encodes CDR1 SEHNR and CDR2 FQNEAQ (reference sequence). V was clipped by 4 bases and J by 4 bases; unmatched bases: 9. This CDR3 is 16 amino acids long. As DNA, the CDR3 is TGTGCCAGCAGCTCAAATACCGGGACAGATAATGAAAAACTGTTTTTT. Translation: CASSSNTGTDNEKLFF.

This clonotype was detected only a few times. This chain links TRBV11-2 with TRBJ2-3; TRBD2 is a possible D gene (7 bases). CDR1 is SGHAT, CDR2 FQNNGV, per germline. CDR3 size: 15 residues. The V gene lost 4 bases and the J gene lost 10 bases, with 21 bases spanning the gap. Here the CDR3 reads CASSYEPGAGRAQYF. CDR3 bases: TGTGCCAGCAGCTACGAACCAGGGGCGGGGAGGGCGCAGTATTTT.